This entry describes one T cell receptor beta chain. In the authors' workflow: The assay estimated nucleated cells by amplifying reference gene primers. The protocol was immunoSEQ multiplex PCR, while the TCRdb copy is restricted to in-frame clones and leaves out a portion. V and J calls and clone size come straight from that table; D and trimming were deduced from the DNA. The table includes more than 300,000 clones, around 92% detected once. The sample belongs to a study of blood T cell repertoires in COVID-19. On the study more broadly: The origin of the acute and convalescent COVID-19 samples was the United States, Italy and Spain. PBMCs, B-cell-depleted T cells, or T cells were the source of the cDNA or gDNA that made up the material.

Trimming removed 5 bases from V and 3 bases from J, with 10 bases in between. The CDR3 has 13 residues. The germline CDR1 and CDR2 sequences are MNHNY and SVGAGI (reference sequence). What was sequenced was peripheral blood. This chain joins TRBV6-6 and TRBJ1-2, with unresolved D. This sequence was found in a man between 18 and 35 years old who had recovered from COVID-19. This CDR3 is CASSLSSDYGYTF. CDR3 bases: TGTGCCAGCAGTCTGTCCTCGGACTATGGCTACACCTTC.